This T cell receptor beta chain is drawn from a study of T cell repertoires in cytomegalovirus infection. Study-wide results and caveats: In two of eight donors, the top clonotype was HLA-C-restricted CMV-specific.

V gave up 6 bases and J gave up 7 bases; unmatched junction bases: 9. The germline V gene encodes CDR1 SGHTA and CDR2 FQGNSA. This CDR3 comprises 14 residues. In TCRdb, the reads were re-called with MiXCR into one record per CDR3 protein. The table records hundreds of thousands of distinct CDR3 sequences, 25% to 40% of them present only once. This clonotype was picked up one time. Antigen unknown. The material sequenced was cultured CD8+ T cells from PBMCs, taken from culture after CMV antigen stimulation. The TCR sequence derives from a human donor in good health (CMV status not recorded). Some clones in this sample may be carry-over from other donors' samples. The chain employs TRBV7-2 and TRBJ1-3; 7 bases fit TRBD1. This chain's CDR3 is CASRSTGLRNTIYF. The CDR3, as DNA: TGTGCCAGCAGATCGACAGGGCTTAGGAACACCATATATTTT.